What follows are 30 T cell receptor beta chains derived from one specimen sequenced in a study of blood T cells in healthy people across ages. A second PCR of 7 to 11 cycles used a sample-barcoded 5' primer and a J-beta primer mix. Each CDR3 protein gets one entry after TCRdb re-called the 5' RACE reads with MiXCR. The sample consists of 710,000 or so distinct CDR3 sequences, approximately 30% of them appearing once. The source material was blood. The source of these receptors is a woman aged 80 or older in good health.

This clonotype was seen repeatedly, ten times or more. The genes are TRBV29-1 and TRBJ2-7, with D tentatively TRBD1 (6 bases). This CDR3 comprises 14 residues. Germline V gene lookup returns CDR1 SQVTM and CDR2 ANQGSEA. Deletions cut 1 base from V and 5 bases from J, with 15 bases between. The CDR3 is CSVEVFTGSNEQYF. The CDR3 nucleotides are TGCAGCGTTGAAGTCTTCACAGGGTCCAACGAGCAGTACTTC.

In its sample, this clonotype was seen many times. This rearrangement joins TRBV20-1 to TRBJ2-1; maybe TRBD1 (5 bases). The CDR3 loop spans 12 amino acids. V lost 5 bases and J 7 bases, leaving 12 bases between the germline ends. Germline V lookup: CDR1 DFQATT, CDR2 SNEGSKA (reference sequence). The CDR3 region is CSADSRVNEQFF. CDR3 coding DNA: TGCAGTGCTGACAGCAGGGTTAATGAGCAGTTCTTC.

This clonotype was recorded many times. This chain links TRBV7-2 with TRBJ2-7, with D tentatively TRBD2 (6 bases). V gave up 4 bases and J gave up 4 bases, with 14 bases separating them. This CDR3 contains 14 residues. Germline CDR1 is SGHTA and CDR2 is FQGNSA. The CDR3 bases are TGTGCCAGCAGCTCGGAGGCGGGGTTTTACGAGCAGTACTTC. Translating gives CASSSEAGFYEQYF.

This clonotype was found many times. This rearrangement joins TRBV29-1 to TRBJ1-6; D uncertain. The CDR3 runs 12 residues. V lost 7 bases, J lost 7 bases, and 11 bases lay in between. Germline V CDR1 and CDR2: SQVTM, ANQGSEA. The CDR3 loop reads CSASDGNSPLHF. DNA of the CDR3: TGCAGCGCGAGCGACGGGAATTCACCCCTCCACTTT.

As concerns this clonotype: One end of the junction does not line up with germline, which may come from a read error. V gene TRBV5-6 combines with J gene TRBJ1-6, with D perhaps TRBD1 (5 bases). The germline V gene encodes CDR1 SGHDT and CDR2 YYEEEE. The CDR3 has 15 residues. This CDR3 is CASSLSEKRGSPPHF. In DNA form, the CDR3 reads TGTGCCAGCAGCTTGTCCGAGAAGAGGGGTTCACCCCCCCACTTT. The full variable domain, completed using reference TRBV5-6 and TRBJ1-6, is DAGVTQSPTHLIKTRGQQVTLRCSPKSGHDTVSWYQQALGQGPQFIFQYYEEEERQRGNFPDRFSGHQFPNYSSELNVNALLLGDSALYLCASSLSEKRGSPPHFGNGTRLTVT.

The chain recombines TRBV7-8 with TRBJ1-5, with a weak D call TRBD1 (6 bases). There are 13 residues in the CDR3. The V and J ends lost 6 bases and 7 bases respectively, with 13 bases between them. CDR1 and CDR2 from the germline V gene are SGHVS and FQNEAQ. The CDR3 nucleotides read TGTGCCAGCAGACAGGGAATAACCCAGCCCCAGCATTTT. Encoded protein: CASRQGITQPQHF.

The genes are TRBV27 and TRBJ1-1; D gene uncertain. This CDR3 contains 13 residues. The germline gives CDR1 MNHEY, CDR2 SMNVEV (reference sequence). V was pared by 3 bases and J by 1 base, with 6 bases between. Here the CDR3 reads CASSFNANTEAFF. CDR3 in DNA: TGTGCCAGCAGTTTTAACGCGAACACTGAAGCTTTCTTT.

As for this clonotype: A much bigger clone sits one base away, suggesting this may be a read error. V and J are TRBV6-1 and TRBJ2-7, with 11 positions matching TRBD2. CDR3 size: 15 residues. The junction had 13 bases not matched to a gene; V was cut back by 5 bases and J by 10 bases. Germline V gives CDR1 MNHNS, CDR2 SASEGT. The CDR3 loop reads CASSPASGGSEAQYF. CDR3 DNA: TGTGCCAGCAGTCCTGCTAGCGGGGGGAGCGAGGCCCAGTACTTC.

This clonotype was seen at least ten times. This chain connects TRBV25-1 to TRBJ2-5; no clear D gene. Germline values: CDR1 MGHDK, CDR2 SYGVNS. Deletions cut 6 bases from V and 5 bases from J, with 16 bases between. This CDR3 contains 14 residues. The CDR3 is CASRETRGWETQYF. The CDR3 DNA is TGTGCCAGCAGAGAGACCCGTGGCTGGGAGACCCAGTACTTC.

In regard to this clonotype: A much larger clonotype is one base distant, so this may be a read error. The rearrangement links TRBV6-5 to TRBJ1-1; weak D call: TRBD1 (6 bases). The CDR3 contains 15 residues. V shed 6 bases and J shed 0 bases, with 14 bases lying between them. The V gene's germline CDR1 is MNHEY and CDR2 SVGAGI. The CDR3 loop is CASRPRQALNTEAFF. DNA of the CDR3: TGTGCCAGCAGGCCTAGACAGGCGCTGAACACTGAAGCTTTCTTT.

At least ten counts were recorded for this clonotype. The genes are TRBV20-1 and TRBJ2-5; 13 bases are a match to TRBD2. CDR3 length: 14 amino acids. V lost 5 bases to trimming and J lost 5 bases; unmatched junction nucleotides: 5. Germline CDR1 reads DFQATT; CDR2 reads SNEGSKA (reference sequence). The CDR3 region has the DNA TGCAGTGCTCGACTAGCGGGGGGTAGGGAGACCCAGTACTTC. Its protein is CSARLAGGRETQYF.

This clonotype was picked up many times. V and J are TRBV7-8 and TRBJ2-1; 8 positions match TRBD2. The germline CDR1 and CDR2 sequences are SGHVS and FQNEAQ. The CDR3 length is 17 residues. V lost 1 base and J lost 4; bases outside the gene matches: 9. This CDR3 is CASSLVDGGGTYNEQFF. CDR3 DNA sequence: TGTGCCAGCAGCTTAGTAGATGGCGGGGGGACTTACAATGAGCAGTTCTTC.

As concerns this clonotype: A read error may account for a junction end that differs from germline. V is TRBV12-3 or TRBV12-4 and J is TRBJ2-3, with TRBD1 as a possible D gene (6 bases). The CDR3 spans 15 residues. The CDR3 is CASSLTRVGADAQYF. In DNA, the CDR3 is TGTGCCAGCAGCTTGACCAGAGTGGGGGCAGATGCGCAGTATTTT.

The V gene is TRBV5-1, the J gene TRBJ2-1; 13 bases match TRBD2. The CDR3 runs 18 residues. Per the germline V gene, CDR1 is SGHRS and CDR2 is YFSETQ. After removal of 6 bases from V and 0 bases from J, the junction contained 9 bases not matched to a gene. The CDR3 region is CASNTGTSGKSSYNEQFF. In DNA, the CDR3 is TGCGCCAGCAACACCGGGACTAGCGGGAAGAGCTCCTACAATGAGCAGTTCTTC.

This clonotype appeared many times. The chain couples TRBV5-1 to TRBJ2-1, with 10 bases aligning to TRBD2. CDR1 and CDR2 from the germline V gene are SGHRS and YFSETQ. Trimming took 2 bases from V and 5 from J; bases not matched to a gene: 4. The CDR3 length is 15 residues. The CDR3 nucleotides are TGCGCCAGCAGCTTTGGACTAGCGGTCGACAATGAGCAGTTCTTC. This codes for CASSFGLAVDNEQFF.

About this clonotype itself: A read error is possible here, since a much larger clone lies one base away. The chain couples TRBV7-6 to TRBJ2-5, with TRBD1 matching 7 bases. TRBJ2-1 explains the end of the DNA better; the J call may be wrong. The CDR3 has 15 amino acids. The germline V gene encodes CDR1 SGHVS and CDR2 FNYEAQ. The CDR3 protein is CASSLEGQPQETQFF. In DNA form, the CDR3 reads TGTGCCAGCAGCTTAGAGGGACAGCCCCAAGAGACCCAGTTCTTC.

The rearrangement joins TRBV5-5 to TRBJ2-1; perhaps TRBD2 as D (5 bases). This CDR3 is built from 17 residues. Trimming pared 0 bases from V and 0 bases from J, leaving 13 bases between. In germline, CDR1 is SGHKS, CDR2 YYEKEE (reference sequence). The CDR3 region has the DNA TGTGCCAGCAGCTTGGCCGGAGCGGTTAGCTCCTACAATGAGCAGTTCTTC. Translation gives CASSLAGAVSSYNEQFF.

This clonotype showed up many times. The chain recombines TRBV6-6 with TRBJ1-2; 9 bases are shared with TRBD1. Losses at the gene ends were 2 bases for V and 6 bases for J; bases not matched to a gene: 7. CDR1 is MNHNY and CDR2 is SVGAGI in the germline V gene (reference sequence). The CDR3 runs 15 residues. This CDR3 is CASSYDPGQGNGYTF. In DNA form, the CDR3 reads TGTGCCAGCAGTTACGATCCGGGACAGGGTAATGGCTACACCTTC.

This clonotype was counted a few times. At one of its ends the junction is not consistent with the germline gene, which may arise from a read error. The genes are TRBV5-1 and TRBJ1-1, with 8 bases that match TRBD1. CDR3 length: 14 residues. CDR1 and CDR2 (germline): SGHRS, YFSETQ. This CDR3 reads CTSSSRQGSTEAFF. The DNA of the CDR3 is TGCACCAGCAGCTCGAGACAGGGGAGCACTGAAGCTTTCTTT.

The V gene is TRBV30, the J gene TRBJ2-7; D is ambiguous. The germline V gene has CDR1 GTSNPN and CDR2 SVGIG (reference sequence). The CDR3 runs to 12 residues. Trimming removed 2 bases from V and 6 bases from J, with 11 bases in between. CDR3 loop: CAWSLRPGEQYF. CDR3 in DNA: TGTGCCTGGAGTTTAAGGCCCGGCGAGCAGTACTTC.

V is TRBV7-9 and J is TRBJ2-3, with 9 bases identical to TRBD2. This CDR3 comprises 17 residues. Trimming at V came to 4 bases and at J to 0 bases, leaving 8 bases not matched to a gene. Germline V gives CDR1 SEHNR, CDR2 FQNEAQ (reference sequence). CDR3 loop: CASSYSGLAGSTDTQYF. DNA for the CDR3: TGTGCCAGCAGCTATAGTGGGCTAGCGGGAAGCACAGATACGCAGTATTTT.

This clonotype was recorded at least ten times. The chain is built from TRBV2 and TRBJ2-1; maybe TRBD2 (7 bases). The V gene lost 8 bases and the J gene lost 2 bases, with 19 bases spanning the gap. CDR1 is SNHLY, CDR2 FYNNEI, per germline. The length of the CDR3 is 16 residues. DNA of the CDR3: TGTGCCAGCGAATATATACGGGGGGCGGCCTACAATGAGCAGTTCTTC. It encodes CASEYIRGAAYNEQFF.

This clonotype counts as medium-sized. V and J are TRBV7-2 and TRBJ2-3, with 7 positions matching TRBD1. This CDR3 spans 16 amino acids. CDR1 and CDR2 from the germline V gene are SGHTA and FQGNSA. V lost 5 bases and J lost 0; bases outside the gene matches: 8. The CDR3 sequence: CASSARQGGSTDTQYF. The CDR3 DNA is TGTGCCAGCAGCGCCCGACAGGGTGGGAGCACAGATACGCAGTATTTT.

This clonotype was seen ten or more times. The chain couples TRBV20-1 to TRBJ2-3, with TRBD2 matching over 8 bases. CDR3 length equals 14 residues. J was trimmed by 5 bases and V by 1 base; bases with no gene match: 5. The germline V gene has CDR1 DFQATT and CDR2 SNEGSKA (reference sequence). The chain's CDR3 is CSARALAVVDTQYF. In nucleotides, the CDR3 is TGCAGTGCTAGAGCACTAGCGGTCGTAGATACGCAGTATTTT.

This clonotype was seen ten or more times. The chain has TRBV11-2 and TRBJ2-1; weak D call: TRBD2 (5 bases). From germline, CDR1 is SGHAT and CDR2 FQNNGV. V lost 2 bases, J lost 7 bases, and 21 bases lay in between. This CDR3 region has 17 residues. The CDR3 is CASSLTVGFGSGNEQFF. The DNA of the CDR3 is TGTGCCAGCAGCTTAACGGTGGGATTTGGTTCGGGGAATGAGCAGTTCTTC.

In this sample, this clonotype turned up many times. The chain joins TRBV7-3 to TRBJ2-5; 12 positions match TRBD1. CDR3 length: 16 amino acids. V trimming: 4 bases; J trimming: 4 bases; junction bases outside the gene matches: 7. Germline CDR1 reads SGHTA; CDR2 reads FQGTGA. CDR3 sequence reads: CASSSKGQGAGETQYF. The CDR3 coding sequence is TGTGCCAGCAGCTCGAAGGGACAGGGGGCAGGAGAGACCCAGTACTTC.

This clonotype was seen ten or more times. This CDR3 is CASSSRGEKLFF. The DNA for the CDR3 is TGTGCCAGTTCTTCCCGGGGGGAAAAACTGTTTTTT. V usage is TRBV6-6 and J usage is TRBJ1-4; possible D gene TRBD1, 5 bases. CDR3 length: 12 residues. V was cut by 9 bases and J by 8 bases, with 13 bases left in between. The germline gives CDR1 MNHNY, CDR2 SVGAGI (reference sequence).

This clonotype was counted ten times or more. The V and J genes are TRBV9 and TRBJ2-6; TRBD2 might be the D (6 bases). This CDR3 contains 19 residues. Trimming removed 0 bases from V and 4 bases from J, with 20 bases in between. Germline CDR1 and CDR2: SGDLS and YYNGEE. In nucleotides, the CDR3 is TGTGCCAGCAGCGTAGGCTCGGAAGGGAGGAGGCCCGGGGCCAACGTCCTGACTTTC. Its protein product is CASSVGSEGRRPGANVLTF.

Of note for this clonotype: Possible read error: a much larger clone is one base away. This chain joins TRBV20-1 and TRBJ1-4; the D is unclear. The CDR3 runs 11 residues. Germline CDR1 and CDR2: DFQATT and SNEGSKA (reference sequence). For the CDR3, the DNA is TGCAGGGCTCTTAGGACGGATGGACTGTTTTTT. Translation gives CRALRTDGLFF.

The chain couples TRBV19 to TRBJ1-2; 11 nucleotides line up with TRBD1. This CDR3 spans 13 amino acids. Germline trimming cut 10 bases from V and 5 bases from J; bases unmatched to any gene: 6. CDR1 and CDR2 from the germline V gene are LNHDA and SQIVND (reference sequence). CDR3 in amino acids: CATEDRGRYGYTF. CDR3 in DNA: TGTGCCACCGAGGACAGGGGGCGGTATGGCTACACCTTC.